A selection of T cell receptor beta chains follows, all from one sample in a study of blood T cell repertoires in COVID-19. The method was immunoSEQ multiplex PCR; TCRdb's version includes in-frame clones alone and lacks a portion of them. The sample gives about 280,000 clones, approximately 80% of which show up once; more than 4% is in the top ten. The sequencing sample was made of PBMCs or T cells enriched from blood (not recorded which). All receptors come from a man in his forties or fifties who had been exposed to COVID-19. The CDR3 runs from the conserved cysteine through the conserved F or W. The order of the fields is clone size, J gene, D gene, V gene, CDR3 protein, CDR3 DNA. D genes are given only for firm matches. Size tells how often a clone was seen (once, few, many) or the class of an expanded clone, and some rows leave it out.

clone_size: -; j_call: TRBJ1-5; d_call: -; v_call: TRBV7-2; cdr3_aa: CASSFVRGNQPQHF; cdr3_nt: TGTGCCAGCAGCTTCGTCCGCGGCAATCAGCCCCAGCATTTT
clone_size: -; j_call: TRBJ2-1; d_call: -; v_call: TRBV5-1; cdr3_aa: CASSNRVHEQFF; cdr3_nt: TGCGCCAGCAGCAACAGGGTGCATGAGCAGTTCTTC
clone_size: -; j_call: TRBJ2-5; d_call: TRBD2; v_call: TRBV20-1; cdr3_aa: CSASWLAAGGFGETQYF; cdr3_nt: TGCAGTGCTAGTTGGTTGGCCGCGGGGGGATTCGGGGAGACCCAGTACTTC
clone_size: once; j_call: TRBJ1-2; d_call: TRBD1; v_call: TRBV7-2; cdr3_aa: CASSLKIGGSGYTF; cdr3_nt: TGTGCCAGCAGCTTAAAAATAGGGGGCTCTGGCTACACCTTC
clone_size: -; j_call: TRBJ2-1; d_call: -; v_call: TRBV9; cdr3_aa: CASSAQQGRKNEQFF; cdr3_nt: TGTGCCAGCAGCGCTCAACAGGGTCGGAAGAATGAGCAGTTCTTC
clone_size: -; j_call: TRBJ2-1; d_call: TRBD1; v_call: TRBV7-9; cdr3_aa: CASSTGTVYNEQFF; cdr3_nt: TGTGCCAGCAGCACCGGGACAGTGTACAATGAGCAGTTCTTC
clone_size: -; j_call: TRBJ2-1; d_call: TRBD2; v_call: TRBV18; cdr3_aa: CASASTSDNEQFF; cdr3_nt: TGTGCCAGCGCCTCGACTAGCGACAATGAGCAGTTCTTC
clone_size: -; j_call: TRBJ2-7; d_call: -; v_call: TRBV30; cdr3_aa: CAWNARPSEQYF; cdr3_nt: TGTGCCTGGAACGCGCGCCCCTCCGAGCAGTACTTC
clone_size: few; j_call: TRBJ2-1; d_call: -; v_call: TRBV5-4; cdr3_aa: CASSFRLDDEQFF; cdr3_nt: TGTGCCAGCAGCTTTAGACTAGATGATGAGCAGTTCTTC
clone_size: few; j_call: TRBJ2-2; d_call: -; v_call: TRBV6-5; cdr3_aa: CASNGIYSTGELFF; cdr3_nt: TGTGCCAGCAATGGAATCTACAGCACCGGGGAGCTGTTTTTT
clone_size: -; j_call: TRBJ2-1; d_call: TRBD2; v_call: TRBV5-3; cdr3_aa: CARSLWGLAVPNEQFF; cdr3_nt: TGTGCCAGAAGCTTGTGGGGACTAGCGGTCCCGAATGAGCAGTTCTTC
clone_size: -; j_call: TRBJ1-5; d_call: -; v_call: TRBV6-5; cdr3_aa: CASSYLAADEPQHF; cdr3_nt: TGTGCCAGCAGTTACTTGGCGGCCGATGAACCCCAGCATTTT
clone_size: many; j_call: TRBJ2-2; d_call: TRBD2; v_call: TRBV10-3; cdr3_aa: CAIRPSGRGTGELFF; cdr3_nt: TGTGCCATCAGGCCCAGCGGGAGGGGGACCGGGGAGCTGTTTTTT
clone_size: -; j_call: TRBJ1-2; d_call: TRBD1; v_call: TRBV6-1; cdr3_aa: CASSERGGSYGYTF; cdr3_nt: TGTGCCAGCAGTGAGCGAGGGGGCAGCTATGGCTACACCTTC
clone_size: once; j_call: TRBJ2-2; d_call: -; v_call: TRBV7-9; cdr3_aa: CASSLSATYTGELFF; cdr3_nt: TGTGCCAGCAGCTTAAGCGCTACATACACCGGGGAGCTGTTTTTT
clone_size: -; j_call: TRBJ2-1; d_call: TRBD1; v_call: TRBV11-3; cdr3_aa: CASSARDRDPYNEQFF; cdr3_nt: TGTGCCAGCAGCGCCCGGGACAGAGATCCCTACAATGAGCAGTTCTTC
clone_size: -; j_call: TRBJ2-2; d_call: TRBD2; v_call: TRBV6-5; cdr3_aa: CASSYWLAGDTGELFF; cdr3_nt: TGTGCCAGCAGTTATTGGTTAGCGGGTGACACCGGGGAGCTGTTTTTT
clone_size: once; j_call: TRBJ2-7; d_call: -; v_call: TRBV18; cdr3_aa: CASSPRLEDEQYF; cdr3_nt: TGTGCCAGCTCACCAAGGCTCGAGGACGAGCAGTACTTC
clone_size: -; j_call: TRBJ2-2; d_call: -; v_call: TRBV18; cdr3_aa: CASSPMAPLASGELFF; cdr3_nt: TGTGCCAGCTCACCAATGGCTCCCTTAGCCTCCGGGGAGCTGTTTTTT
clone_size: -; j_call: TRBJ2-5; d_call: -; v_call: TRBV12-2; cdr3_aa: CASRPRQGAGETQYF; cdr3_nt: TGTGCAAGTCGCCCCCGACAGGGGGCGGGGGAGACCCAGTACTTC
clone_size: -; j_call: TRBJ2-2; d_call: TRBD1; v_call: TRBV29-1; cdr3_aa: CSATRGLNTGELFF; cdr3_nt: TGCAGCGCAACCAGGGGGCTGAACACCGGGGAGCTGTTTTTT
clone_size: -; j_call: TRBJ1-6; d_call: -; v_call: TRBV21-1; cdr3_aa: CASSKVGRGPLRSPLHF; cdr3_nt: TGTGCCAGCAGCAAAGTCGGAAGGGGGCCCCTCCGTTCACCCCTCCACTTT
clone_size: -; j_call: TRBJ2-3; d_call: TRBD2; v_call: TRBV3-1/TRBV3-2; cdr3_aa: CASSQALAGTDTQYF; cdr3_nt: TGTGCCAGCAGCCAAGCACTAGCGGGCACAGATACGCAGTATTTT
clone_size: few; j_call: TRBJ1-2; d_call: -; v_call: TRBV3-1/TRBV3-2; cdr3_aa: CATSSVYGYTF; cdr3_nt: TGTGCCACCAGCTCCGTTTATGGCTACACCTTC
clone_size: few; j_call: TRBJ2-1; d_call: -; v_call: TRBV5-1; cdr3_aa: CASRGGGVGYNEQFF; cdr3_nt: TGCGCCAGCAGAGGCGGCGGGGTGGGATACAATGAGCAGTTCTTC
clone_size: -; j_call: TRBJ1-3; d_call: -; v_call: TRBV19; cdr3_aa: CASRNPGIRNGNTIYF; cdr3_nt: TGTGCCAGTAGAAACCCCGGGATAAGGAATGGAAACACCATATATTTT
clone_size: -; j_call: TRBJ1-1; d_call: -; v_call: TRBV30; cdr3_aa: CAWTQGLGDKAFF; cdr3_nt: TGTGCCTGGACGCAAGGACTCGGCGATAAAGCTTTCTTT
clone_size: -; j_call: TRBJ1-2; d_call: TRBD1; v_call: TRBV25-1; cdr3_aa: CASSHRGLLYGYTF; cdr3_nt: TGTGCCAGCAGCCACAGGGGCCTTCTCTATGGCTACACCTTC
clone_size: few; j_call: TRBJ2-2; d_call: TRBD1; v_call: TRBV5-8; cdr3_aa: CASSYVGGNTGELFF; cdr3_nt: TGTGCCAGCAGCTACGTAGGGGGCAACACCGGGGAGCTGTTTTTT
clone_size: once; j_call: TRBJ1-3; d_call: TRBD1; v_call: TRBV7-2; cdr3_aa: CASSLKGTGAFGNTIYF; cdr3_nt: TGTGCCAGCAGCTTAAAGGGGACAGGGGCCTTTGGAAACACCATATATTTT
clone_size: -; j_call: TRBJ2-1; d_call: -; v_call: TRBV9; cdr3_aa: CASSPSGGYNEQFF; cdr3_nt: TGTGCCAGCAGCCCCAGCGGAGGATACAATGAGCAGTTCTTC
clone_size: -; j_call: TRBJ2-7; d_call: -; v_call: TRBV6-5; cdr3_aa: CASSQAYEQYF; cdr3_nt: TGTGCCAGCAGCCAGGCCTACGAGCAGTACTTC
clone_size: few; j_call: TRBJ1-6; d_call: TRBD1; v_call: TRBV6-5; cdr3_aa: CATLPQGAGKWPLHF; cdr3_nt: TGTGCCACCTTACCACAGGGGGCGGGGAAGTGGCCCCTCCACTTT
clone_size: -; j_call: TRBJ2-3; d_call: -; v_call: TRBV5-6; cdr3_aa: CASSLSRGADTQYF; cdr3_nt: TGTGCCAGCAGCTTGTCCAGGGGCGCAGATACGCAGTATTTT
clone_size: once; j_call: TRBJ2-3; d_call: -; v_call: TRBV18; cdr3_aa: CASSPPTWDTQYF; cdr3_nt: TGTGCCAGCTCACCACCGACATGGGATACGCAGTATTTT
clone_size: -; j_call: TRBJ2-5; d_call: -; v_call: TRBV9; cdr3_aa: CASSVGAQGPQYF; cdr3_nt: TGTGCCAGCAGCGTAGGGGCCCAGGGGCCCCAGTACTTC
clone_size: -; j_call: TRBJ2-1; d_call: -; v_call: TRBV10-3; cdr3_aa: CAIEGENSYNEQFF; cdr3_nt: TGTGCCATCGAGGGGGAAAACTCCTACAATGAGCAGTTCTTC
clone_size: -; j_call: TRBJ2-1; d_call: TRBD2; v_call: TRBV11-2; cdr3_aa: CASSETSYSYNEQFF; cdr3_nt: TGTGCCAGCAGCGAGACTAGCTACTCGTACAATGAGCAGTTCTTC
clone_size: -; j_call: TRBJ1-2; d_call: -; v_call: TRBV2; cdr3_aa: CASGTGTVFYGYTF; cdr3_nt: TGTGCCAGCGGGACCGGGACTGTCTTCTATGGCTACACCTTC
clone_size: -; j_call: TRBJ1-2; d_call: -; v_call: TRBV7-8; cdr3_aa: CASSQADTRGYTF; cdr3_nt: TGTGCCAGCAGCCAAGCCGACACGCGAGGCTACACCTTC
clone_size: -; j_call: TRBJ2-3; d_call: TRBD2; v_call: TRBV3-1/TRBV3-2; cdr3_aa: CASSYQGGGRAETQYF; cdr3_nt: TGTGCCAGCAGCTACCAGGGGGGCGGGAGGGCCGAGACGCAGTATTTT
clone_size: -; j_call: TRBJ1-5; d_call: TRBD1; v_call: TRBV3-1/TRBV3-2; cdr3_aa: CASSPGQGLQPQHF; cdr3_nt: TGTGCCAGCAGCCCCGGACAGGGCCTTCAGCCCCAGCATTTT